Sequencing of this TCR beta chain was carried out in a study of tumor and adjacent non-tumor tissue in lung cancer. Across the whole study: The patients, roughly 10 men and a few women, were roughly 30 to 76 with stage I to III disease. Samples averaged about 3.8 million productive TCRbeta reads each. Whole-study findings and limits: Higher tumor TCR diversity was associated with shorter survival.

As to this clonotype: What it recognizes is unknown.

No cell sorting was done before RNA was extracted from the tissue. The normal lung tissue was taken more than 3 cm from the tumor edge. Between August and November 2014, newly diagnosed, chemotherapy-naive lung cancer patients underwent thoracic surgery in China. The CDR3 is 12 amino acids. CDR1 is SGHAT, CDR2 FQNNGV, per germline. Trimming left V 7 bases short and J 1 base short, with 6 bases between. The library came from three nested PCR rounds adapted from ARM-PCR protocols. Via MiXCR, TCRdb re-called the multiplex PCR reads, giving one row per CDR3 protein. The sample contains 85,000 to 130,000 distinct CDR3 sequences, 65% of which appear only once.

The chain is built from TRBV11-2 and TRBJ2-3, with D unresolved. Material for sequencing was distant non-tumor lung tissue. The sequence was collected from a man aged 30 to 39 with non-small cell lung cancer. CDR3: CASTLGTDTQYF. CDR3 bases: TGTGCCAGCACCCTTGGCACAGATACGCAGTATTTT.